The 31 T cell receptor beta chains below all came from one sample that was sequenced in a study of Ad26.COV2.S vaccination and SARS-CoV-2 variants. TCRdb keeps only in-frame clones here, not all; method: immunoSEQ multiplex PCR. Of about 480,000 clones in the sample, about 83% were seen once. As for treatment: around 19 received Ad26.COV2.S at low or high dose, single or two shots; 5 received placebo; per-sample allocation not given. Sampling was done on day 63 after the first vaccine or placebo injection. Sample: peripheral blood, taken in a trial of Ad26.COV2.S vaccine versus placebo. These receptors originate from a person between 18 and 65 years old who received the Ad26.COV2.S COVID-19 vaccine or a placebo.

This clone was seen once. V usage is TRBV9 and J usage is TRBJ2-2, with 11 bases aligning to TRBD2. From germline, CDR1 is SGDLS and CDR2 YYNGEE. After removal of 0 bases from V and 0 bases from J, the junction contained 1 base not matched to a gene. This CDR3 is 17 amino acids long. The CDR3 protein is CASSVGGLAANTGELFF. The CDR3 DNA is TGTGCCAGCAGCGTAGGGGGACTAGCGGCGAACACCGGGGAGCTGTTTTTT.

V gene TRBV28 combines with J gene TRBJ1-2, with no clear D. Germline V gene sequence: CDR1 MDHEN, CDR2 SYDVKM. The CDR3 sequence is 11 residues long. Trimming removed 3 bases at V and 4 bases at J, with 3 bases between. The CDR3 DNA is TGTGCCAGCAGTTTTGCCTATGGCTACACCTTC. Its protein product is CASSFAYGYTF.

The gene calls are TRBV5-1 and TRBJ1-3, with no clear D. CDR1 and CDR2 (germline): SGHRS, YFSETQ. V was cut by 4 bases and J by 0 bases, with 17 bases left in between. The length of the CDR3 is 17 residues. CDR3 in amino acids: CASSPRVDASSGNTIYF. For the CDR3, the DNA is TGCGCCAGCAGCCCACGTGTAGATGCGTCCTCTGGAAACACCATATATTTT.

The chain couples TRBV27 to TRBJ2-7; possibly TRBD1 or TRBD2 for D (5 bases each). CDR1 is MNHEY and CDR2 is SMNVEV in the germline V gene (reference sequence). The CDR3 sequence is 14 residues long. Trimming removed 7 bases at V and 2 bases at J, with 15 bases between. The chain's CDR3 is CASTGAGGPYEQYF. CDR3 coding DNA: TGTGCCAGCACTGGGGCAGGAGGCCCCTACGAGCAGTACTTC.

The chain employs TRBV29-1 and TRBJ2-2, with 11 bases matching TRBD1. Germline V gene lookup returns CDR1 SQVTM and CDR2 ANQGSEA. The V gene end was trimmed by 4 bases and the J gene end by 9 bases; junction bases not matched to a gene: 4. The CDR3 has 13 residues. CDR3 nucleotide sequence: TGCAGCGTTGGGGACAGGGGGTTCCGGGAGCTGTTTTTT. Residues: CSVGDRGFRELFF.

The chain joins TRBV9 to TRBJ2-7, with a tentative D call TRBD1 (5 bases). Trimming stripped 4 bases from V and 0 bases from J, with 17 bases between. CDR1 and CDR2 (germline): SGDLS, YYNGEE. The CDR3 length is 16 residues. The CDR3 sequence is CASSPFPDTSSYEQYF. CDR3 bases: TGTGCCAGCAGCCCCTTTCCGGACACCAGCTCCTACGAGCAGTACTTC.

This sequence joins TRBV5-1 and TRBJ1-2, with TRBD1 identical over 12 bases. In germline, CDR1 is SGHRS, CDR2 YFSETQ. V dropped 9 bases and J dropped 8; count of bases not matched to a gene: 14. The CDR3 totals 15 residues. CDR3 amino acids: CATSVAGQGAQGYTF. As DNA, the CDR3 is TGCGCCACCTCGGTGGCGGGACAGGGGGCGCAGGGCTACACCTTC.

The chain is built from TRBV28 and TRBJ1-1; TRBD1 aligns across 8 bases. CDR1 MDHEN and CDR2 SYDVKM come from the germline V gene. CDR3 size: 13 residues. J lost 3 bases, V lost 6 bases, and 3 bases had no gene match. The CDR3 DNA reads TGTGCCAGCAGCCCGGACAGGGACACTGAAGCTTTCTTT. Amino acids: CASSPDRDTEAFF.

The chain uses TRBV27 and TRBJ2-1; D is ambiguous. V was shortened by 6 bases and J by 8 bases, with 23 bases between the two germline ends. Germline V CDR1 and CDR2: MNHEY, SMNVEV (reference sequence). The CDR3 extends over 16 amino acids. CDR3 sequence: CASSPFWKFPSDEQFF. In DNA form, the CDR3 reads TGTGCCAGCAGCCCTTTCTGGAAGTTCCCATCGGATGAGCAGTTCTTC.

CDR3 nucleotide sequence: TGCGCCAGCAGCTTGGCGGGCAACTATGGCTACACCTTC. Protein: CASSLAGNYGYTF. V is TRBV5-1 and J is TRBJ1-2; D not certain. Germline-derived CDR1 and CDR2 are SGHRS and YFSETQ. This CDR3 has 13 amino acids. Trimming stripped 0 bases from V and 2 bases from J, with 5 bases between.

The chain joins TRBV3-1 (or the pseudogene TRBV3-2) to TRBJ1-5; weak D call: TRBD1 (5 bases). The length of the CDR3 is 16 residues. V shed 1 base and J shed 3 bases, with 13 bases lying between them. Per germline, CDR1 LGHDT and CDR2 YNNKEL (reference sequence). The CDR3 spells CASSQGGPGINQPQHF. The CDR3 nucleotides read TGTGCCAGCAGCCAAGGGGGCCCGGGGATCAATCAGCCCCAGCATTTT.

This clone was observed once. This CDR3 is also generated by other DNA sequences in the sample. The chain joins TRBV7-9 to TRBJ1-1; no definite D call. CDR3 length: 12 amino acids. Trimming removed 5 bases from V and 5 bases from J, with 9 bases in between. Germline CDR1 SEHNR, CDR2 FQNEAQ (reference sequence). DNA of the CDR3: TGTGCCAGCAGCGAGGTGGGGACTGAAGCTTTCTTT. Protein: CASSEVGTEAFF.

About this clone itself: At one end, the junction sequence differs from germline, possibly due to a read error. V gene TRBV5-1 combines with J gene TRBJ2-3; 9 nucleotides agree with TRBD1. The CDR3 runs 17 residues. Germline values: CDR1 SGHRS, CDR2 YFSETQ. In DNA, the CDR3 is TGCGCCAGCAGTTTGGGACAGGGACAAACGGGCACAGATACGCAGTATTTT. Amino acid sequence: CASSLGQGQTGTDTQYF.

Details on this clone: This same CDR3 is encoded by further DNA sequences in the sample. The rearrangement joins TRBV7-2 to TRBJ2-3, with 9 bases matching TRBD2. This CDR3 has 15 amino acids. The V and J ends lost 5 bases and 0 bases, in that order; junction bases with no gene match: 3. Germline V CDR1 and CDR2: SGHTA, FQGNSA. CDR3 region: CASSPTSGSTDTQYF. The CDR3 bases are TGTGCCAGCAGCCCGACTAGCGGTAGCACAGATACGCAGTATTTT.

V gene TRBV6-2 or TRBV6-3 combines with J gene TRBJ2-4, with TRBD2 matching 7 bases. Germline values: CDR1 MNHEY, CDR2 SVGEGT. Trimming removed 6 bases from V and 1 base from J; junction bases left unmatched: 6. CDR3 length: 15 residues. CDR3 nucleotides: TGTGCCAGCAGGCCTAGCGGAAGGGCCAAAAACATTCAGTACTTC. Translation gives CASRPSGRAKNIQYF.

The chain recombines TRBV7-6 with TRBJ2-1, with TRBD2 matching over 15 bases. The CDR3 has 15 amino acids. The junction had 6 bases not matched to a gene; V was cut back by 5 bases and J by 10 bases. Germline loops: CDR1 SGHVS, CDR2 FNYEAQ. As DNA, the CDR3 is TGTGCCAGCAGCGGACTAGCGGGAGGGGATCACGAGCAGTTCTTC. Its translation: CASSGLAGGDHEQFF.

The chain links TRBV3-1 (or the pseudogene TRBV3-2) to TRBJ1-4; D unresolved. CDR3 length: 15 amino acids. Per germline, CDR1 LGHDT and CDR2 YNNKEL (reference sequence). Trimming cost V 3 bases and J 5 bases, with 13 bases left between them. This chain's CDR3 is CASSHRWQPNEKLFF. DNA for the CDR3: TGTGCCAGCAGCCACCGGTGGCAGCCCAATGAAAAACTGTTTTTT.

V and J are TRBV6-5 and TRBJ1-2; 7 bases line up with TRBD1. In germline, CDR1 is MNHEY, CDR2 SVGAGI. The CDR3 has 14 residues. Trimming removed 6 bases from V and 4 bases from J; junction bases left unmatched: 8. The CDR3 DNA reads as TGTGCCAGCAGCCCACAGGGGTCTCGCTATGGCTACACCTTC. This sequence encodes CASSPQGSRYGYTF.

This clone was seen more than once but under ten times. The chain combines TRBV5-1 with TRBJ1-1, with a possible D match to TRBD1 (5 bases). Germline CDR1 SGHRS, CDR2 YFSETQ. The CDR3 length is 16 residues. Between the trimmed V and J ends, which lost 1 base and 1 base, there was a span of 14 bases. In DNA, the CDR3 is TGCGCCAGCAGCTTGAGAACAGGTGTCGCGAACACTGAAGCTTTCTTT. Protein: CASSLRTGVANTEAFF.

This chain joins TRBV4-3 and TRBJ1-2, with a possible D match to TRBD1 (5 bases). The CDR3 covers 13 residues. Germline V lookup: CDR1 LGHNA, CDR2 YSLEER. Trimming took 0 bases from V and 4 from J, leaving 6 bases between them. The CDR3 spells CASSQEGVYGYTF. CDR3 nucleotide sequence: TGCGCCAGCAGCCAAGAGGGGGTCTATGGCTACACCTTC.

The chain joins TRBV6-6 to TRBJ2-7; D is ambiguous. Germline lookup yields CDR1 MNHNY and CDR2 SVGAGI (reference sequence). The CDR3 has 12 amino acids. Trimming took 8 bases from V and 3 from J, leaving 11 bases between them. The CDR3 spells CASSQLGYEQYF. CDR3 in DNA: TGTGCCAGCTCCCAACTGGGCTACGAGCAGTACTTC.

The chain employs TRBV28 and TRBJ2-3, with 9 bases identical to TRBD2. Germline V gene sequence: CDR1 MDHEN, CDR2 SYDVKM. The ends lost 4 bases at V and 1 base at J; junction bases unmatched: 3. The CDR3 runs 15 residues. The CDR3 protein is CASSSLAGGTDTQYF. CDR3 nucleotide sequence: TGTGCCAGCAGTTCCTTAGCGGGGGGCACAGATACGCAGTATTTT.

This CDR3 reads CASSQEDNSPLHF. In DNA form, the CDR3 reads TGCGCCAGCAGCCAAGAAGACAATTCACCCCTCCACTTT. The chain uses TRBV4-1 and TRBJ1-6; no reliable D call. Germline CDR1 reads MGHRA; CDR2 reads YSYEKL. V dropped 0 bases and J dropped 7 bases, with 4 bases sitting between them. The CDR3 spans 13 residues.

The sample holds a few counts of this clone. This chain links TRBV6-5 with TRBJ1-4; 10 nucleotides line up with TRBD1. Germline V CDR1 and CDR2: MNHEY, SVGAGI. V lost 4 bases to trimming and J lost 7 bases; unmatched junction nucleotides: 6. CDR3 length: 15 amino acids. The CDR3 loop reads CASSSMGTGVEKLFF. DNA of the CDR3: TGTGCCAGCAGTTCTATGGGGACAGGGGTTGAAAAACTGTTTTTT.

Written as DNA, the CDR3 is TGCGCCAGCAGCTTGGGACAGGGCATGGGGTCCGGGGAGCTGTTTTTT. Its protein product is CASSLGQGMGSGELFF. This rearrangement joins TRBV5-1 to TRBJ2-2; TRBD1 matches 7 bases. The trim removed 0 bases at V and 6 bases at J, leaving 8 bases unmatched. Germline V gives CDR1 SGHRS, CDR2 YFSETQ. The CDR3 spans 16 residues. The variable domain in full, with the rest retrieved from reference TRBV5-1 and TRBJ2-2, is KAGVTQTPRYLIKTRGQQVTLSCSPISGHRSVSWYQQTPGQGLQFLFEYFSETQRNKGNFPGRFSGRQFSNSRSEMNVSTLELGDSALYLCASSLGQGMGSGELFFGEGSRLTVL.

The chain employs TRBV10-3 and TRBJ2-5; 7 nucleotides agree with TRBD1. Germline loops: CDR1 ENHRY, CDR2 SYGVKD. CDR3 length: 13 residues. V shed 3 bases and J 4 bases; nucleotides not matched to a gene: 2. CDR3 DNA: TGTGCCATCAGTGATAGGGACAGAGAGACCCAGTACTTC. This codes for CAISDRDRETQYF.

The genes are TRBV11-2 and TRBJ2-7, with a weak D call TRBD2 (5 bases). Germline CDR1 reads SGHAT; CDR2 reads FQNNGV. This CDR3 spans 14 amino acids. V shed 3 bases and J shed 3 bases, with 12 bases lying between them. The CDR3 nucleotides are TGTGCCAGCAGCTTTACCGGGGATTACTACGAGCAGTACTTC. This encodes CASSFTGDYYEQYF.

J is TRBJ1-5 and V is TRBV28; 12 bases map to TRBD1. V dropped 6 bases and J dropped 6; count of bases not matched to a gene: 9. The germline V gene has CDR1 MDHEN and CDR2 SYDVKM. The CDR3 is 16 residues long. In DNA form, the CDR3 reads TGTGCCAGCAGAAACTACGGGACAGGGGGCTTTCAGCCCCAGCATTTT. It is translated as CASRNYGTGGFQPQHF. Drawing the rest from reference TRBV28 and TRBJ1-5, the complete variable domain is DVKVTQSSRYLVKRTGEKVFLECVQDMDHENMFWYRQDPGLGLRLIYFSYDVKMKEKGDIPEGYSVSREKKERFSLILESASTNQTSMYLCASRNYGTGGFQPQHFGDGTRLSIL.

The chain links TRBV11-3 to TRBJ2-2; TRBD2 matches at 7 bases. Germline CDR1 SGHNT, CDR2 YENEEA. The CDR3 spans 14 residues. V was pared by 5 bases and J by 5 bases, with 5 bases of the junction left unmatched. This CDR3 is CASSTSGNTGELFF. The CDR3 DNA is TGTGCCAGCAGCACCAGCGGGAATACCGGGGAGCTGTTTTTT.

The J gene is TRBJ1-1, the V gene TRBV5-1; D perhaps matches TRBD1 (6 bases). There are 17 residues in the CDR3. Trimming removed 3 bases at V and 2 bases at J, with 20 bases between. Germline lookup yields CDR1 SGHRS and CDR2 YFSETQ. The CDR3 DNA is TGCGCCAGCAGCTATCAACCGGGACAAGCAATCAACACTGAAGCTTTCTTT. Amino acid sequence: CASSYQPGQAINTEAFF.

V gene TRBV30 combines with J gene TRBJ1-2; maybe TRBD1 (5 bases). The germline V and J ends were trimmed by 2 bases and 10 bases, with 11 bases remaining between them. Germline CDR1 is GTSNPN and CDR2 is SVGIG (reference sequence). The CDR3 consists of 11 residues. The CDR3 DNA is TGTGCCTGGAGTCCCGGGGGATCCTACACCTTC. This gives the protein CAWSPGGSYTF.